This entry concerns a single T cell receptor (beta chain). Its specificity is not known. Germline loops: CDR1 LGHNA, CDR2 YSLEER. The CDR3 is 13 residues long. The V gene lost 1 base and the J gene lost 5 bases, with 7 bases spanning the gap. Assay used: immunoSEQ multiplex PCR; TCRdb lists only in-frame clones, some missing. The profile covers about 220,000 clones, with about 83% appearing a single time and 2% to 3% taken by the ten largest. This sample is drawn from a study of cytomegalovirus exposure and HLA in healthy donors. Study context: The approximately 130 validation repertoires were reported in a later analysis to have been generated on the same platform as the approximately 700 first-cohort repertoires. Points from the study as a whole: It was 164 TCR beta chains that were listed as cytomegalovirus-associated.

The specimen was PBMCs. The TCR comes from a man in his late teens or twenties in good health and CMV-seronegative. The chain is built from TRBV4-3 and TRBJ2-3, with D hard to call. The CDR3 nucleotides read TGCGCCAGCAGCCAAGTTGGCAGAGATACGCAGTATTTT. The encoded protein is CASSQVGRDTQYF.